This is a list of T cell receptor beta chains from one sample in a study of T cell responses to AZD1222 COVID-19 vaccine. Libraries were prepared by immunoSEQ multiplex PCR; TCRdb keeps only in-frame clonotypes and omits some of them. The data hold 90,000 to 130,000 clones, with 70% to 90% observed a single time. The material was peripheral blood, obtained 28 days after the second AZD1222 dose. All receptors come from an adult who received the AZD1222 COVID-19 vaccine. CDR3s include the opening cysteine and the closing phenylalanine or tryptophan. Each record gives: CDR3 protein, CDR3 DNA, CDR3 length, clone size, D gene, V gene, J gene. D genes are given only for firm matches. The size of a clone is reported for some rows only, either as once, few or many, or as a class for expanded clones.

CDR3: CASSPQGIKNIQYF
DNA: TGTGCCAGCTCACCGCAGGGGATCAAAAACATTCAGTACTTC
length: 14
size: NA
D: NA
V: TRBV18
J: TRBJ2-4

CDR3: CAISESGGGYGYTF
DNA: TGTGCCATCAGTGAGTCGGGGGGAGGCTATGGCTACACCTTC
length: 14
size: NA
D: NA
V: TRBV10-3
J: TRBJ1-2

CDR3: CASSFRVNTEAFF
DNA: TGCGCCAGCAGCTTTCGGGTGAACACTGAAGCTTTCTTT
length: 13
size: NA
D: NA
V: TRBV5-1
J: TRBJ1-1

CDR3: CASSLGGPGEKLFF
DNA: TGTGCCAGCAGCTTGGGAGGACCGGGTGAAAAACTGTTTTTT
length: 14
size: NA
D: NA
V: TRBV5-5
J: TRBJ1-4

CDR3: CATSGSTGELFF
DNA: TGTGCCACCAGTGGGAGTACCGGGGAGCTGTTTTTT
length: 12
size: NA
D: NA
V: TRBV24-1
J: TRBJ2-2

CDR3: CASRKDRRSYEQYF
DNA: TGTGCCAGCAGAAAGGACAGAAGATCCTACGAGCAGTACTTC
length: 14
size: NA
D: NA
V: TRBV6-5
J: TRBJ2-7

CDR3: CASSVAGGYFNSPLHF
DNA: TGTGCCAGCAGCGTTGCAGGGGGCTATTTTAATTCACCCCTCCACTTT
length: 16
size: NA
D: TRBD1
V: TRBV27
J: TRBJ1-6

CDR3: CASSLGTAQNQETQYF
DNA: TGTGCCAGCAGCTTGGGTACAGCCCAAAATCAAGAGACCCAGTACTTC
length: 16
size: NA
D: NA
V: TRBV5-5
J: TRBJ2-5

CDR3: CASSRRTDSYEQYF
DNA: TGTGCCAGCAGCCGCAGGACGGATTCCTACGAGCAGTACTTC
length: 14
size: NA
D: NA
V: TRBV3-1/TRBV3-2
J: TRBJ2-7

CDR3: CAISSGTAKSEAFF
DNA: TGTGCCATCAGTTCCGGGACAGCTAAATCTGAAGCTTTCTTT
length: 14
size: NA
D: TRBD1
V: TRBV10-3
J: TRBJ1-1

CDR3: CASSFGPKGPVTGNTIYF
DNA: TGTGCCAGCAGCTTCGGGCCCAAGGGGCCGGTCACTGGAAACACCATATATTTT
length: 18
size: NA
D: NA
V: TRBV7-9
J: TRBJ1-3

CDR3: CSVSTGQGNYGYTF
DNA: TGCAGCGTTTCCACCGGACAGGGAAACTATGGCTACACCTTC
length: 14
size: NA
D: TRBD1
V: TRBV29-1
J: TRBJ1-2

CDR3: CATSLDQSTEAFF
DNA: TGTGCCACCAGCCTCGACCAGAGCACTGAAGCTTTCTTT
length: 13
size: NA
D: NA
V: TRBV15
J: TRBJ1-1

CDR3: CASSSSREGNTQYF
DNA: TGTGCCAGCAGCTCCTCGAGGGAGGGGAATACGCAGTATTTT
length: 14
size: NA
D: TRBD2
V: TRBV28
J: TRBJ2-3

CDR3: CASSQGRTEAFF
DNA: TGTGCCAGCAGTCAGGGGAGGACTGAAGCTTTCTTT
length: 12
size: NA
D: NA
V: TRBV12-3/TRBV12-4
J: TRBJ1-1

CDR3: CSVAQGTAGNTIYF
DNA: TGCAGCGTTGCGCAGGGAACCGCTGGAAACACCATATATTTT
length: 14
size: NA
D: NA
V: TRBV29-1
J: TRBJ1-3

CDR3: CASSLGGFNHQPQHF
DNA: TGTGCCAGCAGCTTGGGGGGGTTTAATCATCAGCCCCAGCATTTT
length: 15
size: NA
D: NA
V: TRBV5-8
J: TRBJ1-5

CDR3: CASSPPGLAGGGSYNEQFF
DNA: TGTGCCAGCTCACCACCAGGACTAGCGGGAGGAGGGTCCTACAATGAGCAGTTCTTC
length: 19
size: NA
D: TRBD2
V: TRBV18
J: TRBJ2-1

CDR3: CASSRSLQNQPQHF
DNA: TGTGCCAGCAGTCGAAGCCTGCAAAATCAGCCCCAGCATTTT
length: 14
size: NA
D: NA
V: TRBV2
J: TRBJ1-5

CDR3: CASSLDRGDYNSPLHF
DNA: TGCGCCAGCAGCTTGGACAGGGGGGATTATAATTCACCCCTCCACTTT
length: 16
size: NA
D: TRBD1
V: TRBV5-1
J: TRBJ1-6

CDR3: CASSVITGAASTEAFF
DNA: TGCGCCAGCAGCGTTATCACAGGGGCGGCGAGCACTGAAGCTTTCTTT
length: 16
size: NA
D: TRBD1
V: TRBV5-1
J: TRBJ1-1

CDR3: CASSLAPASNEQFF
DNA: TGCGCCAGCAGCTTGGCCCCGGCTAGCAATGAGCAGTTCTTC
length: 14
size: NA
D: NA
V: TRBV5-1
J: TRBJ2-1

CDR3: CASSSWTEDYEQYF
DNA: TGTGCCAGCAGTTCGTGGACAGAGGACTACGAGCAGTACTTC
length: 14
size: once
D: NA
V: TRBV27
J: TRBJ2-7

CDR3: CASSLGKGLAGGIYEQYF
DNA: TGTGCCAGCAGCTTAGGCAAAGGACTAGCGGGGGGAATCTACGAGCAGTACTTC
length: 18
size: NA
D: TRBD2
V: TRBV7-2
J: TRBJ2-7

CDR3: CASSSGDNNQPQHF
DNA: TGTGCCAGCAGCTCGGGGGACAACAATCAGCCCCAGCATTTT
length: 14
size: once
D: NA
V: TRBV7-8
J: TRBJ1-5